A selection of T cell receptor beta chains follows, all from one sample in a study of T cell responses to AZD1222 COVID-19 vaccine. Sequenced by immunoSEQ multiplex PCR; TCRdb stores in-frame clones only, minus some. The repertoire has about 90,000 clones, 80% to 90% of them found once; the top ten carry about a tenth. Sequenced material: peripheral blood, taken on day 0 of MenACWY control vaccination. The receptor set was obtained from an adult in good health. The CDR3 runs from the conserved cysteine through the conserved F or W. D genes are given only for firm matches. Only some rows state a clone size, as once, few, many or a class for expanded clones.

TRBJ2-7 | TRBD1 | TRBV2 | . | CASSVGTGTYEQYF | TGTGCCAGCAGTGTGGGGACAGGCACCTACGAGCAGTACTTC
TRBJ1-3 | TRBD1 | TRBV30 | . | CAWRRTGAFGNTIYF | TGTGCCTGGAGGCGGACAGGGGCTTTTGGAAACACCATATATTTT
TRBJ2-3 | . | TRBV11-2 | few | CASSLRASTDTQYF | TGTGCCAGCAGCTTAAGAGCTTCCACAGATACGCAGTATTTT
TRBJ1-6 | . | TRBV7-3 | . | CASSPNNNSPLHF | TGTGCCAGCAGCCCCAATAATAATTCACCCCTCCACTTT
TRBJ1-1 | TRBD1 | TRBV29-1 | . | CSVGTGGNTEAFF | TGCAGCGTGGGGACAGGGGGGAACACTGAAGCTTTCTTT
TRBJ2-1 | . | TRBV7-8 | . | CASSLESGSYNEQFF | TGTGCCAGCAGCTTAGAGAGCGGGTCCTACAATGAGCAGTTCTTC
TRBJ2-2 | . | TRBV11-3 | . | CASSQRFAGELFF | TGTGCCAGCAGCCAACGGTTTGCCGGGGAGCTGTTTTTT
TRBJ1-1 | TRBD1 | TRBV19 | . | CASSIDGGPSRGRGAEAFF | TGTGCCAGTAGTATAGATGGGGGCCCCTCCAGGGGGCGCGGGGCTGAAGCTTTCTTT
TRBJ2-7 | . | TRBV30 | . | CAWREFGSGEQYF | TGTGCCTGGAGGGAGTTTGGATCGGGCGAGCAGTACTTC
TRBJ1-1 | TRBD1 | TRBV6-5 | once | CASSYGSRDSFFF | TGTGCCAGCAGTTACGGAAGCCGGGACAGCTTCTTCTTT
TRBJ2-7 | TRBD1 | TRBV18 | . | CASSPGQAETYEQYF | TGTGCCAGCTCACCCGGACAGGCTGAAACCTACGAGCAGTACTTC
TRBJ1-2 | . | TRBV29-1 | . | CSVDEGIYGYTF | TGCAGCGTTGATGAGGGGATCTATGGCTACACCTTC
TRBJ2-3 | TRBD2 | TRBV18 | . | CASSLPSSGGARFTDTQYF | TGTGCCAGCTCACTTCCTTCTAGCGGGGGGGCCCGATTCACAGATACGCAGTATTTT
TRBJ2-5 | . | TRBV3-1/TRBV3-2 | . | CASGSWGAEETQYF | TGTGCCAGCGGTAGCTGGGGGGCAGAAGAGACCCAGTACTTC
TRBJ1-5 | . | TRBV6-2/TRBV6-3 | . | CASSSSEEGHQPQHF | TGTGCCAGCAGTTCATCTGAAGAGGGACATCAGCCCCAGCATTTT
TRBJ2-7 | . | TRBV2 | . | CASSEQGGRGQYF | TGTGCCAGCAGTGAACAGGGGGGCAGGGGGCAGTACTTC
TRBJ1-3 | . | TRBV29-1 | . | CSVDRGNTIYF | TGCAGCGTTGACCGTGGAAACACCATATATTTT
TRBJ2-7 | TRBD2 | TRBV29-1 | . | CSVGGGTEQYF | TGCAGCGTTGGGGGGGGAACTGAGCAGTACTTC
TRBJ1-1 | TRBD1 | TRBV5-4 | . | CASSRGQGNTEAFF | TGTGCCAGCAGCCGGGGACAGGGCAACACTGAAGCTTTCTTT
TRBJ1-1 | . | TRBV7-2 | . | CASTSGAHTEAFF | TGTGCCAGCACCTCGGGGGCCCACACTGAAGCTTTCTTT
TRBJ1-5 | . | TRBV7-2 | . | CASSTGRDLLGNQPQHF | TGTGCCAGCAGCACGGGACGGGACCTTTTGGGCAATCAGCCCCAGCATTTT
TRBJ2-5 | . | TRBV5-1 | . | CASSLEGWGEETQYF | TGCGCCAGCAGCTTGGAGGGATGGGGGGAGGAGACCCAGTACTTC
TRBJ1-2 | . | TRBV7-2 | . | CASSLDGGRNYGYTF | TGTGCCAGCAGCTTGGACGGGGGGCGAAACTATGGCTACACCTTC
TRBJ1-2 | . | TRBV11-2 | . | CASSLEAAGDPNYGYTF | TGTGCCAGCAGCTTAGAAGCAGCAGGCGACCCTAACTATGGCTACACCTTC
TRBJ2-5 | . | TRBV4-2 | . | CASSQDRRMTARETQYF | TGTGCCAGCAGCCAAGATAGGAGGATGACAGCGAGGGAGACCCAGTACTTC
TRBJ1-4 | . | TRBV7-9 | . | CASSLGLGGNEKLFF | TGTGCCAGCAGCTTGGGGCTGGGGGGAAATGAAAAACTGTTTTTT
TRBJ2-7 | . | TRBV11-2 | . | CASSLDGYEQYF | TGTGCCAGCAGCTTAGACGGCTACGAGCAGTACTTC
TRBJ1-5 | . | TRBV19 | once | CASSIAQTVGPQHF | TGTGCCAGTAGTATCGCCCAAACGGTGGGGCCCCAGCATTTT
TRBJ2-7 | . | TRBV3-1/TRBV3-2 | . | CASSQGTASYEQYF | TGTGCCAGCAGCCAAGGGACTGCCTCCTACGAGCAGTACTTC
TRBJ1-2 | . | TRBV19 | . | CASSGTLTSYGYTF | TGTGCCAGTAGCGGGACTTTGACGAGCTATGGCTACACCTTC
TRBJ1-3 | . | TRBV30 | . | CAWDYDRRSGNTIYF | TGTGCCTGGGATTATGACAGGCGCTCTGGAAACACCATATATTTT
TRBJ2-3 | TRBD2 | TRBV2 | . | CASSELSSGGDTQYF | TGTGCCAGCAGTGAATTGTCTAGCGGGGGAGATACGCAGTATTTT
TRBJ1-2 | . | TRBV14 | . | CASSRRTENYGYTF | TGTGCCAGCAGCCGGAGGACAGAAAACTATGGCTACACCTTC
TRBJ2-3 | . | TRBV7-2 | . | CASSLGLATDTQYF | TGTGCCAGCAGCTTAGGGCTAGCTACAGATACGCAGTATTTT
TRBJ2-4 | . | TRBV5-1 | . | CASSLYDKAKNIQYF | TGCGCCAGCAGCTTGTATGATAAAGCCAAAAACATTCAGTACTTC
TRBJ1-1 | TRBD1 | TRBV6-5 | . | CASSYSIQGGTEAFF | TGTGCCAGCAGTTACTCGATACAGGGGGGCACTGAAGCTTTCTTT
TRBJ1-1 | . | TRBV6-6 | . | CASVAGVNTEAFF | TGTGCCAGCGTCGCAGGAGTGAACACTGAAGCTTTCTTT
TRBJ1-1 | . | TRBV4-2 | . | CASTTRPREANTEAFF | TGTGCCAGCACCACAAGACCCAGGGAAGCGAACACTGAAGCTTTCTTT
TRBJ2-7 | . | TRBV27 | . | CASSLRDGYEQYF | TGTGCCAGCAGTCTACGGGACGGCTACGAGCAGTACTTC
TRBJ1-5 | . | TRBV5-6 | . | CASSLSGLGKALRQPQHF | TGTGCCAGCAGCTTGTCGGGTCTGGGAAAGGCGCTTCGGCAGCCCCAGCATTTT
TRBJ1-5 | TRBD1 | TRBV12-3/TRBV12-4 | . | CASSHGTDSPQHF | TGTGCCAGCAGTCATGGGACAGACTCGCCCCAGCATTTT